One and the same sample provided the 4 T cell receptor beta chains below, sequenced in a study of T cells in Graves' hyperthyroidism and ophthalmopathy. What was amplified from RNA transcripts were TCR beta CDR3 regions. An initial round of RT-PCR targeting the TCR CDR3 relied on the HTBI primer set. TCRdb itself ran the multiplex PCR reads through MiXCR, one entry per CDR3 protein. The sample includes hundreds of thousands of distinct CDR3 sequences, over 35% of them seen just once. Sequenced: blood. The source is a man between 18 and 29 years old with Graves' hyperthyroidism.

Details on this clonotype: One end of the junction does not line up with germline, which may come from a read error. The genes are TRBV10-3 and TRBJ2-7; 7 nucleotides match TRBD2. CDR3 size: 15 residues. The germline V gene has CDR1 ENHRY and CDR2 SYGVKD. The CDR3 sequence: CASSYSSGQFYEQYF. In DNA, the CDR3 is TGTGCCAGCAGTTACAGTAGCGGGCAGTTCTACGAGCAGTACTTC.

About this clonotype itself: One base away lies a much larger clone, so this may be a sequencing read error. The chain uses TRBV11-2 and TRBJ1-4; D not certain. V was trimmed by 5 bases and J by 12 bases, leaving 16 bases between them. Germline-derived CDR1 and CDR2 are SGHAT and FQNNGV. The CDR3 totals 13 residues. CDR3 sequence: CASSGRAWEELFF. In DNA, the CDR3 is TGTGCCAGCAGCGGTAGAGCCTGGGAAGAACTGTTTTTT.

Of note for this clonotype: One end of the junction does not line up with germline, which may come from a read error. The J gene is TRBJ1-1, the V gene TRBV7-3, with D unresolved. CDR3 length: 13 residues. The germline CDR1 and CDR2 sequences are SGHTA and FQGTGA. DNA for the CDR3: TGTGCCGGCAGCTTAAATGGGAACACTGAAGCTTTCTTT. Encoded protein: CAGSLNGNTEAFF.

This clonotype was recorded many times. The rearrangement joins TRBV20-1 to TRBJ1-4, with D hard to call. The germline CDR1 and CDR2 sequences are DFQATT and SNEGSKA (reference sequence). Trimming stripped 5 bases from V and 4 bases from J, with 8 bases between. The CDR3 length is 12 residues. The CDR3 nucleotides are TGCAGTGCTCTGCCAGTTAATGAAAAACTGTTTTTT. It codes for CSALPVNEKLFF.